This TCR beta chain was identified in a study of cytotoxic CD8 clonotypes in ibrutinib-treated CLL. Libraries were prepared by immunoSEQ multiplex PCR; TCRdb keeps only in-frame clonotypes and omits some of them. The sample lists 150,000 or so clones, 79% occurring once. CDR1 is SGHRS, CDR2 YFSETQ, per germline. This CDR3 has 15 residues. V shed 4 bases, J shed 2 bases, and the junction held 7 bases outside the gene matches. V is TRBV5-1 and J is TRBJ2-3, with TRBD2 matching over 7 bases. The clonotype originates from a human donor with chronic lymphocytic leukemia. The sample consisted of PBMCs, taken after 12 months of ibrutinib treatment. As DNA, the CDR3 is TGCGCCAGCAGCCGAAGCGGGACCGACACAGATACGCAGTATTTT. It translates to CASSRSGTDTDTQYF.